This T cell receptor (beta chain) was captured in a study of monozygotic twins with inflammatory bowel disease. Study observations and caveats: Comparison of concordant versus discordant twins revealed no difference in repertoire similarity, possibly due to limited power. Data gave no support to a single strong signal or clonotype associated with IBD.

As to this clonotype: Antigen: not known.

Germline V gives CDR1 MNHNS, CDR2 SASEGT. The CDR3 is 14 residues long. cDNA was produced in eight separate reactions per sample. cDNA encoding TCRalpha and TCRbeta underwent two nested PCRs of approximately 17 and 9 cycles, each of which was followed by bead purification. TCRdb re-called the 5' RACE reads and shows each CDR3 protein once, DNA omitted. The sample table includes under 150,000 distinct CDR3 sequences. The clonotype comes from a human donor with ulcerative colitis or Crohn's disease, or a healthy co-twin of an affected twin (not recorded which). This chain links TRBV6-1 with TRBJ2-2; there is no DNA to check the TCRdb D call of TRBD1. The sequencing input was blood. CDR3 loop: CATATGGGLGELFF.